This entry features one TCR beta chain sequence. Its antigen is not identified. The CDR3 runs 14 residues. Per the germline V gene, CDR1 is MNHEY and CDR2 is SMNVEV (reference sequence). V lost 6 bases, J lost 0 bases, and 1 base stayed unmatched. The data stem from a study of cytomegalovirus exposure and HLA in healthy donors. Study conclusions and caveats: According to the study, 160 or so TCR beta chains were cytomegalovirus-associated. Presence/absence analyses took donor sequencing depth as roughly uniform. TCR beta sequences reportedly predicted most subjects' HLA-A and HLA-B alleles accurately.

The donors (healthy individuals) were bone marrow donors. 13 Jbeta primers and 60 Vbeta primers were used for the PCR. The method was immunoSEQ multiplex PCR; TCRdb's version includes in-frame clones alone and lacks a portion of them. The data hold approximately 150,000 clones, with 87% observed a single time. The sequence was obtained from a woman in her 30s in good health and CMV-seronegative. Sequenced sample: PBMCs. The chain uses TRBV27 and TRBJ2-7; 11 bases fit TRBD2. CDR3 sequence (DNA): TGTGCCAGCAGGGGGACTAGCGGCTCCTACGAGCAGTACTTC. Amino acid sequence: CASRGTSGSYEQYF.